Included here is one T cell receptor (beta chain) sequence, with context. Its antigen has not been determined. No much larger clone is present one base from it, and per-base qualities are unavailable. The data derive from a study of technical replicates of blood from several donors (TCRdb year 2017). Here V drops 4 bases and J drops 4 bases, and the junction holds 5 bases not matched to any gene. Counted from cysteine to phenylalanine, this CDR3 has 15 amino acids. Only the CDR3 portion is preserved as DNA: 45 bases, with reading frame beginning at the first base. Via the germline V gene (reference sequence), CDR1 is LNHDA and CDR2 SQIVND. The library was obtained by the immunoSEQ multiplex PCR assay. The table was pulled from immuneACCESS by TCRdb, which kept in-frame rearrangements only. Such tables lose some clones; where checked, under half of the loss comes from unresolved V genes, and the rest has no known cause. Recorded for this sample are around 68,000 clones; roughly nine tenths of them occurred a single time. 0.37% of the sample is taken by the ten largest.

The TCR comes from a human donor in good health. Some clones in this sample may be carry-over from other donors' samples. Sequencing used T cells isolated from PBMCs. The sequence links TRBV19 to TRBJ2-3, with 10 bases in between that match TRBD2. For the CDR3, the sequence is CASSTASGRADTQYF. The DNA is as follows: TGTGCCAGTAGTACTGCTAGCGGGAGAGCAGATACGCAGTATTTT.